The 22 T cell receptor beta chains presented below share a single source sample, sequenced in a study of T cells in Graves' hyperthyroidism and ophthalmopathy (dated by TCRdb to the late 2010s). To prepare the library, multiplex PCR was applied. TCRdb names Illumina HiSeq 2000 as the instrument used. The TCR beta CDR3 regions were amplified from the RNA transcripts. The first round of RT-PCR for the TCR CDR3 was performed with the HTBI primer set and the Qiagen OneStep RT-PCR kit. TCRdb reworked the public reads: Q25 trimming with fastp, MiXCR clone assembly, productive beta chains retained. Each entry is one CDR3 protein sequence, shown with its most common DNA and genes. The sample table holds hundreds of thousands of distinct CDR3 sequences, of which 45% were seen once. The top ten clones comprise about 7% of the sample. The specimen was peripheral blood or thyroid tissue (not recorded which). The source is an adult man with Graves' disease, either hyperthyroidism or ophthalmopathy (not recorded which).

This clonotype was observed a few times. The V and J genes are TRBV7-2 and TRBJ2-2; 7 bases are a match to TRBD1. After removal of 1 base from V and 8 bases from J, the junction contained 10 bases not matched to a gene. The germline V gene has CDR1 SGHTA and CDR2 FQGNSA. The CDR3 runs 16 residues. CDR3 nucleotides: TGTGCCAGCAGCTTAGACGCGACAGGGATTTTTGGGGAGCTGTTTTTT. Residues: CASSLDATGIFGELFF.

Comment on this clonotype: This sequence may be a read error, since a much larger clone differs from it by one base. V usage is TRBV2 and J usage is TRBJ1-4, with D possibly being TRBD1 (5 bases). Germline V CDR1 and CDR2: SNHLY, FYNNEI. CDR3 length equals 13 residues. The CDR3 here is CASGEAEGEKLFF. The CDR3 DNA follows: TGTGCCAGCGGTGAGGCGGAGGGGGAAAAACTGTTTTTT.

This clonotype was observed a handful of times. The gene calls are TRBV24-1 and TRBJ1-2; 8 bases agree with TRBD1. The CDR3 is 13 amino acids. Germline-derived CDR1 and CDR2 are KGHDR and SFDVKD. Trimming cost V 7 bases and J 3 bases; bases outside gene matches: 3. For the CDR3, the DNA is TGTGCCACCAGGGCGACAGGGGACTATGGCTACACCTTC. It yields the protein CATRATGDYGYTF.

In the case of this clonotype: An end of the junction does not agree with germline; a read error may underlie this. The chain is built from TRBV11-2 and TRBJ2-1; the D is unclear. The CDR3 sequence is 11 residues long. Germline V gives CDR1 SGHAT, CDR2 FQNNGV. CDR3 DNA sequence: TGTGCCAGCAGCTCCCACAATGAGCAGTTCTTC. This translates into CASSSHNEQFF.

The chain carries TRBV10-3 and TRBJ2-2, with D uncertain. Germline CDR1 reads ENHRY; CDR2 reads SYGVKD. V lost 6 bases and J 6 bases, leaving 14 bases between the germline ends. This CDR3 region has 14 residues. CDR3 region: CAISPTESSGELFF. The CDR3 DNA reads as TGTGCCATCAGCCCGACGGAATCGTCCGGGGAGCTGTTTTTT.

CDR3 DNA sequence: TGTGCCACCAGTGACCCCCGACAGGGTAGACAGGGCCACGGGGAGCTGTTTTTT. It translates to CATSDPRQGRQGHGELFF. V is TRBV24-1 and J is TRBJ2-2, with 7 positions matching TRBD1. CDR1 is KGHDR and CDR2 is SFDVKD in the germline V gene. The V and J ends lost 4 bases and 7 bases, in that order; junction bases with no gene match: 17. The CDR3 has 18 amino acids.

This clonotype appeared many times. J is TRBJ1-1 and V is TRBV2; D may be TRBD1 (5 bases). V was trimmed by 8 bases and J by 0 bases, leaving 10 bases between them. The CDR3 runs 13 residues. Germline V lookup: CDR1 SNHLY, CDR2 FYNNEI. DNA for the CDR3: TGTGCCAGCTCTGCAGGGATGAACACTGAAGCTTTCTTT. It translates to CASSAGMNTEAFF.

V usage is TRBV7-9 and J usage is TRBJ2-5; TRBD1 aligns across 12 bases. The J segment lost 7 bases and the V segment lost 6 bases, leaving 6 bases of the junction unmatched. The CDR3 totals 14 residues. Germline V CDR1 and CDR2: SEHNR, FQNEAQ (reference sequence). The CDR3 protein is CASRRGQGAGTQYF. Written as DNA, the CDR3 is TGTGCCAGCAGGAGGGGACAGGGGGCCGGGACCCAGTACTTC.

This clonotype was recorded many times. The rearrangement links TRBV15 to TRBJ1-5; 10 nucleotides agree with TRBD1. With 8 bases clipped from V and 6 bases from J, the junction kept 7 bases outside the gene matches. The CDR3 covers 14 residues. Germline CDR1 and CDR2: LNHNV and YYDKDF (reference sequence). Here the CDR3 DNA reads TGTGCCACCCATGCCGGGACAGGGGTTCAGCCCCAGCATTTT. This gives the protein CATHAGTGVQPQHF.

The chain has TRBV2 and TRBJ1-2; 10 bases agree with TRBD1. V lost 7 bases to trimming and J lost 5 bases; unmatched junction nucleotides: 10. The CDR3 is 15 residues long. Germline V lookup: CDR1 SNHLY, CDR2 FYNNEI. This chain's CDR3 is CASIPPGTGAYGYTF. CDR3 nucleotides: TGTGCCAGCATACCTCCAGGGACAGGGGCGTATGGCTACACCTTC.

Regarding this clonotype: The CDR3 end shows no conserved phenylalanine or tryptophan, and so a read error is likely. The V call is TRBV6-5, the J call TRBJ1-6; TRBD1 aligns across 10 bases. With V trimmed by 6 bases and J by 5 bases, 7 bases remained unmatched. There are 16 residues in the CDR3. Per germline, CDR1 MNHEY and CDR2 SVGAGI. The chain's CDR3 is CASSVGTGVHNSPLHS. In DNA form, the CDR3 reads TGTGCCAGCAGCGTTGGGACAGGGGTACATAATTCACCCCTCCACTCT.

This clonotype was counted many times. The rearrangement joins TRBV9 to TRBJ1-3; a weak D match, TRBD1 (5 bases). V gave up 4 bases and J gave up 6 bases, with 14 bases separating them. CDR1 SGDLS and CDR2 YYNGEE come from the germline V gene. The CDR3 is 14 amino acids. The CDR3 DNA follows: TGTGCCAGCAGCCAATCGGGAGGGGAAAACACCATATATTTT. As protein: CASSQSGGENTIYF.

The rearrangement links TRBV25-1 to TRBJ1-2; possibly TRBD1 for D (6 bases). The length of the CDR3 is 17 residues. Trimming took 6 bases from V and 4 from J, leaving 24 bases between them. The germline CDR1 and CDR2 sequences are MGHDK and SYGVNS. DNA for the CDR3: TGTGCCAGCAGCTTGGTCCCCGACAGGAAAAGCCTCTATGGCTACACCTTC. This sequence encodes CASSLVPDRKSLYGYTF.

The chain links TRBV6-5 to TRBJ2-2; possibly TRBD1 for D (5 bases). Germline V gene lookup returns CDR1 MNHEY and CDR2 SVGAGI. The CDR3 is made up of 16 amino acids. V was pared by 0 bases and J by 6 bases, with 14 bases between. The CDR3 here is CASSYSGRVGSGELFF. The CDR3, as DNA: TGTGCCAGCAGTTACTCCGGCAGGGTGGGTTCCGGGGAGCTGTTTTTT.

This chain joins TRBV2 and TRBJ1-2; possible D gene TRBD1, 6 bases. The CDR3 runs to 13 residues. The ends were cut back, 8 bases at V and 6 bases at J, with 16 bases in the middle. Per germline, CDR1 SNHLY and CDR2 FYNNEI. CDR3 residues: CASFDPGENGYTF. The CDR3 DNA is TGTGCCAGCTTCGACCCAGGGGAAAATGGCTACACCTTC.

On this clonotype: A junction end diverges from the germline sequence, so it may reflect a read error. The CDR3: CSFEGLYGYTF. In nucleotides, the CDR3 is TGCAGCTTTGAGGGGCTCTATGGCTACACCTTC. The chain has TRBV29-1 and TRBJ1-2, with D possibly matching TRBD1 (5 bases). From germline, CDR1 is SQVTM and CDR2 ANQGSEA. This CDR3 comprises 11 residues.

This clonotype was found many times. The V call is TRBV7-8, the J call TRBJ1-2; D unresolved. The CDR3 spans 15 residues. The V gene lost 0 bases and the J gene lost 0 bases, with 8 bases spanning the gap. The germline V gene encodes CDR1 SGHVS and CDR2 FQNEAQ. This chain's CDR3 is CASSLAARANYGYTF. CDR3 nucleotide sequence: TGTGCCAGCAGCTTAGCGGCCCGAGCTAACTATGGCTACACCTTC.

Regarding this clonotype: The junction and the germline gene differ at one end; a read error may be behind it. The chain employs TRBV10-3 and TRBJ1-2; 10 bases align to TRBD1. Germline values: CDR1 ENHRY, CDR2 SYGVKD. This CDR3 has 13 amino acids. Here the CDR3 reads CASSFGTGAGYTF. The DNA of the CDR3 is TGTGCCAGCAGTTTCGGGACAGGGGCCGGCTACACCTTC.

As to this clonotype: An end of the junction differs from the germline gene, which may be a read error. This sequence joins TRBV7-6 and TRBJ1-2, with a tentative D call TRBD1 (5 bases). CDR3 length: 13 amino acids. The germline CDR1 and CDR2 sequences are SGHVS and FNYEAQ. Written as DNA, the CDR3 is TGCGCCAGCAGCTACTCAGGGCTCGATGGCTACACCTTC. Translation gives CASSYSGLDGYTF.

This clonotype was seen only a few times. For the CDR3, the DNA is TGTGCCAGCAGCTTGGCCCCCCACTACGAGAACTATGGCTACACCTTC. Encoded protein: CASSLAPHYENYGYTF. This chain uses TRBV5-5 with TRBJ1-2; D remains unclear. The CDR3 sequence is 16 residues long. The germline V gene has CDR1 SGHKS and CDR2 YYEKEE (reference sequence). The V gene lost 0 bases and the J gene lost 2 bases, with 14 bases spanning the gap. Complete variable domain (other parts from reference TRBV5-5 and TRBJ1-2): DAGVTQSPTHLIKTRGQQVTLRCSPISGHKSVSWYQQVLGQGPQFIFQYYEKEERGRGNFPDRFSARQFPNYSSELNVNALLLGDSALYLCASSLAPHYENYGYTFGSGTRLTVV.

This clonotype was recorded only once. This sequence joins TRBV10-3 and TRBJ1-2, with a tentative D call TRBD1 (5 bases). CDR3 length equals 13 residues. V was clipped by 7 bases and J by 4 bases, with 13 bases between them. Germline V CDR1 and CDR2: ENHRY, SYGVKD. The CDR3, as DNA: TGTGCCATCACCCTGACAGTATCCTATGGCTACACCTTC. This translates into CAITLTVSYGYTF.

This clonotype was seen repeatedly, ten times or more. The rearrangement links TRBV20-1 to TRBJ1-5; the D is unclear. CDR1 and CDR2 from the germline V gene are DFQATT and SNEGSKA (reference sequence). The CDR3 is 10 amino acids. Trimming shortened V by 8 bases and J by 6 bases, and 8 bases separated the two germline ends. The CDR3 nucleotides are TGCAGTACGGGAAGTCAGCCCCAGCATTTT. Its translation is CSTGSQPQHF.